The 13 T cell receptor beta chains listed next were all sequenced from one sample in a study of technical replicates of blood from several donors. The table came from immunoSEQ multiplex PCR; TCRdb's copy has only in-frame clones and leaves some out. In the table there are around 70,000 clones, 95% of which are singletons. The sequencing sample was made of T cells isolated from PBMCs. Source of these receptors: a human donor in good health.

Written as DNA, the CDR3 is TGTGCCAGCAGCTTGGTAAAGAGGGTAGGGACCGGGGAGCTGTTTTTT. The encoded protein is CASSLVKRVGTGELFF. J is TRBJ2-2 and V is TRBV5-4; D perhaps matches TRBD2 (5 bases). Germline loops: CDR1 SGHNT, CDR2 YYREEE (reference sequence). Trimming pared 0 bases from V and 5 bases from J, leaving 14 bases between. The CDR3 has 16 amino acids.

The chain recombines TRBV6-5 with TRBJ2-7; 9 bases align to TRBD2. V lost 2 bases, J lost 6 bases, and 8 bases stayed unmatched. This CDR3 spans 15 amino acids. The V gene's germline CDR1 is MNHEY and CDR2 SVGAGI. CDR3 in amino acids: CASSYRSLAGIEQYF. The DNA for the CDR3 is TGTGCCAGCAGTTACCGGTCCCTAGCGGGAATCGAGCAGTACTTC.

This clone was seen only once. The chain uses TRBV9 and TRBJ1-3; D possibly corresponds to TRBD1 (6 bases). V was pared by 2 bases and J by 0 bases, with 15 bases between. CDR3 length: 17 residues. The germline gives CDR1 SGDLS, CDR2 YYNGEE. The CDR3 DNA reads TGTGCCAGCAGCGTTGCCTTTCAGGGGAGCTCTGGAAACACCATATATTTT. Translated: CASSVAFQGSSGNTIYF.

This chain connects TRBV9 to TRBJ2-7, with 10 positions matching TRBD1. CDR3 length equals 15 residues. With 4 bases clipped from V and 2 bases from J, the junction kept 6 bases outside the gene matches. The germline V gene has CDR1 SGDLS and CDR2 YYNGEE. CDR3 nucleotide sequence: TGTGCCAGCAGCCGGGATGGGACAGGGGCCTACGAGCAGTACTTC. Its protein is CASSRDGTGAYEQYF.

The rearrangement uses TRBV14 and TRBJ2-1; no reliable D call. The CDR3 length is 15 residues. Trimming took 0 bases from V and 5 from J, leaving 11 bases between them. Germline V gene sequence: CDR1 SGHDN, CDR2 FVKESK. The CDR3 coding sequence is TGTGCCAGCAGCCAAGATCCCCCGCCGGACAATGAGCAGTTCTTC. It is translated as CASSQDPPPDNEQFF.

The chain uses TRBV2 and TRBJ2-1; TRBD2 might be the D (5 bases). V gave up 4 bases and J gave up 5 bases, with 12 bases separating them. This CDR3 has 14 amino acids. From germline, CDR1 is SNHLY and CDR2 FYNNEI. The CDR3 nucleotides read TGTGCCAGCAGTGGCGGGTTACTAAACAATGAGCAGTTCTTC. This encodes CASSGGLLNNEQFF.

The rearrangement uses TRBV11-1 and TRBJ2-7; TRBD1 might be the D (5 bases). Trimming pared 1 base from V and 2 bases from J, leaving 6 bases between. This CDR3 region has 13 residues. CDR1 is SGHAT, CDR2 FQDESV, per germline (reference sequence). CDR3 coding DNA: TGTGCCAGCAGCTTAGGGGGCACCTACGAGCAGTACTTC. It translates to CASSLGGTYEQYF.

The chain employs TRBV7-6 and TRBJ2-1; D remains ambiguous. CDR3 length equals 12 residues. The V end lost 1 base, the J end lost 9 bases, and 7 bases lay between the germline ends. The germline CDR1 and CDR2 sequences are SGHVS and FNYEAQ. CDR3 nucleotide sequence: TGTGCCAGCAGCTTAGGAATCGGTGAGCAGTTCTTC. Protein: CASSLGIGEQFF.

The chain combines TRBV5-4 with TRBJ1-1; TRBD1 is a possible D gene (5 bases). This CDR3 spans 12 amino acids. CDR1 is SGHNT, CDR2 YYREEE, per germline (reference sequence). The V and J ends lost 4 bases and 6 bases respectively, with 10 bases between them. Here the CDR3 reads CASSRGGSEAFF. In DNA, the CDR3 is TGTGCCAGCAGCCGTGGGGGGTCTGAAGCTTTCTTT.

This chain links TRBV7-2 with TRBJ1-4, with TRBD1 matching over 9 bases. J gave up 7 bases and V 5 bases, and 8 bases lay outside the gene matches. CDR1 SGHTA and CDR2 FQGNSA come from the germline V gene. The CDR3 extends over 15 amino acids. This CDR3 reads CASSRTGVLGEKLFF. For the CDR3, the DNA is TGTGCCAGCAGCCGGACAGGGGTCTTAGGTGAAAAACTGTTTTTT. Combining the CDR3 with reference TRBV7-2 and TRBJ1-4 gives the whole variable domain GAGVSQSPSNKVTEKGKDVELRCDPISGHTALYWYRQSLGQGLEFLIYFQGNSAPDKSGLPSDRFSAERTGGSVSTLTIQRTQQEDSAVYLCASSRTGVLGEKLFFGSGTQLSVL.

J is TRBJ2-7 and V is TRBV28, with 8 bases aligning to TRBD1. Germline V gene data show CDR1 as MDHEN and CDR2 as SYDVKM. CDR3 length: 13 amino acids. V lost 6 bases to trimming and J lost 6 bases; unmatched junction nucleotides: 7. The CDR3 region has the DNA TGTGCCAGCAGGTGGACAGGGAATTCCGAGCAGTACTTC. Protein product: CASRWTGNSEQYF.

The J gene is TRBJ1-6, the V gene TRBV30; weak D call: TRBD1 (5 bases). Trimming took off 0 bases at V and 15 bases at J, with 15 bases between the two ends. The germline V gene has CDR1 GTSNPN and CDR2 SVGIG (reference sequence). The CDR3 has 13 amino acids. The CDR3 loop reads CAWSVRGSTYLHF. CDR3 bases: TGTGCCTGGAGTGTACGGGGGAGTACCTACCTCCACTTT.

The V and J genes are TRBV7-6 and TRBJ2-1; 9 nucleotides align to TRBD2. There are 18 residues in the CDR3. Trimming removed 1 base from V and 0 bases from J; junction bases left unmatched: 7. Germline V gene data show CDR1 as SGHVS and CDR2 as FNYEAQ. The CDR3 nucleotides read TGTGCCAGCAGCTTAGATCCTAGCGGGGCCCCCTCCTACAATGAGCAGTTCTTC. Protein product: CASSLDPSGAPSYNEQFF. The entire variable domain, with the rest obtained from reference TRBV7-6 and TRBJ2-1, is as follows: GAGVSQSPRYKVTKRGQDVALRCDPISGHVSLYWYRQALGQGPEFLTYFNYEAQQDKSGLPNDRFSAERPEGSISTLTIQRTEQRDSAMYRCASSLDPSGAPSYNEQFFGPGTRLTVL.